This T cell receptor (beta chain) was captured by sequencing in a study of shared clonotypes between healthy human individuals. Naivety among CD8 cells was defined by CD45RO negativity and positive CCR7 selection, thereby excluding terminally differentiated effector memory CD45RA+ cells. The table came from immunoSEQ multiplex PCR; TCRdb's copy has only in-frame clones and leaves some out. Found here are millions of clones, approximately 94% of them singletons; the top ten hold under 2%. Germline CDR1 is PRHDT and CDR2 is FYEKMQ (reference sequence). The CDR3 spans 16 residues. V was cut by 5 bases and J by 0 bases, with 13 bases left in between. Remarks on this clone: As yet, its antigen is unknown.

General study points: Non-shared clonotypes had lower generation probabilities than clonotypes shared by all four sorted-subset donors. In general, naive subsets displayed greater estimated richness than memory subsets did. Rarefaction showed sorted-subset sequencing was incomplete despite large depth.

The sequencing input was naive CD8+ T cells from PBMCs. This TCR derives from a man younger than 35 in good health. Some clones in this sample may be carry-over from other donors' samples. The V call is TRBV13, the J call TRBJ1-4; D is ambiguous. CDR3 loop: CASSTRFGTTNEKLFF. Here the CDR3 DNA reads TGTGCCAGCAGCACTCGATTCGGCACAACTAATGAAAAACTGTTTTTT.